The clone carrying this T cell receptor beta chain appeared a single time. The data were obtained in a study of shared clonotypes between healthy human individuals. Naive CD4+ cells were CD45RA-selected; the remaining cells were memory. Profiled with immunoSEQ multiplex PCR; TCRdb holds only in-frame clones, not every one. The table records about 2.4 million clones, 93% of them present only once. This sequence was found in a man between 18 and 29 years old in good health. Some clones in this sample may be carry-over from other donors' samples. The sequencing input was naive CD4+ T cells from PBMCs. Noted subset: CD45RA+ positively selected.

CDR3 in amino acids: CASSGYRDPGGEQFF. CDR3 nucleotide sequence: TGTGCCAGCAGTGGCTACCGGGACCCGGGTGGGGAGCAGTTCTTC. The gene calls are TRBV25-1 and TRBJ2-1, with D tentatively TRBD1 or TRBD2 (5 bases each). With 4 bases removed from V and 10 bases from J, the gap between germline ends came to 20 bases. CDR1 is MGHDK, CDR2 SYGVNS, per germline. CDR3 length equals 15 residues.